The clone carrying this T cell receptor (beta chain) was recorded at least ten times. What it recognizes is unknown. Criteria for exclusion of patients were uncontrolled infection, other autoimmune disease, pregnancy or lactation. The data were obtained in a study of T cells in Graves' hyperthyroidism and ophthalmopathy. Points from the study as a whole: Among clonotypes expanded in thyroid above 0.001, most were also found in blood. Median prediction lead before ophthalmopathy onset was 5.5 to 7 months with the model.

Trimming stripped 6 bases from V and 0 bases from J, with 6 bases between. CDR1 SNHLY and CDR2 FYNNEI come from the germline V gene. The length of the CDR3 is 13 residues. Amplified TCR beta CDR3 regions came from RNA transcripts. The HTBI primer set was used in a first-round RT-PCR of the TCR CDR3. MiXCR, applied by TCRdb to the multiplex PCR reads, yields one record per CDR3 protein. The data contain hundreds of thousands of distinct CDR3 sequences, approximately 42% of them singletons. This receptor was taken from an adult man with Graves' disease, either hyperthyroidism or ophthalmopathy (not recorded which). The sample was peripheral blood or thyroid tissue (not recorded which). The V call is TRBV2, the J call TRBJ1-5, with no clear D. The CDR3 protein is CASSISSNQPQHF. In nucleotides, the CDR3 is TGTGCCAGCAGCATCAGTAGCAATCAGCCCCAGCATTTT.